One sample yielded the 11 T cell receptor beta chains listed below, sequenced in a study of OX40 agonist ivuxolimab in advanced cancers. The table came from immunoSEQ multiplex PCR; TCRdb's copy has only in-frame clones and leaves some out. Among 55,000 to 85,000 clones listed, about nine tenths were seen once. This specimen consisted of CD4+ or CD8+ T cells sorted from blood, obtained in a trial of the OX40 agonist ivuxolimab. These receptors all stem from an adult with an advanced solid tumor such as melanoma, head and neck, liver or kidney cancer.

This chain links TRBV7-3 with TRBJ1-2; 7 bases align to TRBD1. The CDR3 runs to 15 residues. CDR1 is SGHTA, CDR2 FQGTGA, per germline. Unmatched junction bases numbered 7, after V lost 2 bases and J lost 4 bases. DNA of the CDR3: TGTGCCAGCAGCTTACACCCGGGACAGACCTATGGCTACACCTTC. Protein sequence: CASSLHPGQTYGYTF.

The V and J genes are TRBV4-2 and TRBJ2-3; D unclear. Trimming took 4 bases from V and 2 from J, leaving 10 bases between them. Germline CDR1 LGHNA, CDR2 YNFKEQ. The CDR3 covers 14 residues. For the CDR3, the DNA is TGTGCCAGCAGCCTTGGGGTACACACAGATACGCAGTATTTT. Its translation is CASSLGVHTDTQYF.

The chain employs TRBV28 and TRBJ2-2, with 9 nucleotides matching TRBD1. Trimming took 7 bases from V and 4 from J; bases not matched to a gene: 13. The CDR3 consists of 17 residues. Germline V gene sequence: CDR1 MDHEN, CDR2 SYDVKM. CDR3 in DNA: TGTGCCAGCACACAGGGGGCCGGGGGGCTTAGCACCGGGGAGCTGTTTTTT. Residues: CASTQGAGGLSTGELFF.

This chain uses TRBV5-4 with TRBJ2-5; 12 nucleotides align to TRBD2. Germline CDR1 and CDR2: SGHNT and YYREEE (reference sequence). There are 15 residues in the CDR3. With V trimmed by 6 bases and J by 3 bases, 6 bases remained unmatched. The CDR3 region has the DNA TGTGCCAGCAACGCCCGACTAGCGGGGGAAGAGACCCAGTACTTC. It specifies CASNARLAGEETQYF. Using reference TRBV5-4 and TRBJ2-5 for the parts outside the CDR3, the full variable domain is ETGVTQSPTHLIKTRGQQVTLRCSSQSGHNTVSWYQQALGQGPQFIFQYYREEENGRGNFPPRFSGLQFPNYSSELNVNALELDDSALYLCASNARLAGEETQYFGPGTRLLVL.

The V and J genes are TRBV9 and TRBJ2-4; D unresolved. From germline, CDR1 is SGDLS and CDR2 YYNGEE. The CDR3 extends over 13 amino acids. V was trimmed by 0 bases and J by 7 bases, leaving 8 bases between them. CDR3 coding DNA: TGTGCCAGCAGCGTAGAGCTTGGGAACATTCAGTACTTC. Translating gives CASSVELGNIQYF.

The chain carries TRBV7-2 and TRBJ1-5, with TRBD1 as a possible D gene (5 bases). CDR1 and CDR2 from the germline V gene are SGHTA and FQGNSA. V shed 0 bases and J shed 7 bases, with 13 bases lying between them. This CDR3 is 15 amino acids long. The CDR3 DNA follows: TGTGCCAGCAGCTTAGCAGGGCAGGGCTCCCAGCCCCAGCATTTT. Its protein is CASSLAGQGSQPQHF.

V gene TRBV7-9 combines with J gene TRBJ1-5, with TRBD1 matching 7 bases. Germline V gene lookup returns CDR1 SEHNR and CDR2 FQNEAQ (reference sequence). This CDR3 is 14 amino acids long. J lost 7 bases, V lost 4 bases, and 7 bases had no gene match. CDR3 nucleotides: TGTGCCAGCAGCTCAACAGGGGACCTGCAGCCCCAGCATTTT. This encodes CASSSTGDLQPQHF.

CDR3 sequence: CASSHSRGTGVYSPLHF. For the CDR3, the DNA is TGTGCCAGCAGCCATTCGAGGGGCACTGGCGTCTATTCACCCCTCCACTTT. V and J are TRBV5-5 and TRBJ1-6; a possible D gene is TRBD1 (5 bases). Germline V gene data show CDR1 as SGHKS and CDR2 as YYEKEE (reference sequence). Trimming shortened V by 4 bases and J by 8 bases, and 22 bases separated the two germline ends. The CDR3 loop spans 17 amino acids.

The V and J genes are TRBV4-1 and TRBJ1-4; TRBD1 is a possible D gene (6 bases). The CDR3 is made up of 15 amino acids. Per the germline V gene, CDR1 is MGHRA and CDR2 is YSYEKL. V dropped 4 bases and J dropped 7 bases, with 16 bases sitting between them. The CDR3 loop reads CASSLQQGRGEKLFF. In nucleotides, the CDR3 is TGCGCCAGCAGCCTTCAACAGGGAAGGGGTGAAAAACTGTTTTTT.

J is TRBJ1-1 and V is TRBV6-4; possibly TRBD1 for D (6 bases). In germline, CDR1 is MRHNA, CDR2 SNTAGT. Trimming removed 4 bases from V and 1 base from J, with 13 bases in between. The CDR3 contains 15 residues. The CDR3 sequence: CASSVEGQPNTEAFF. Written as DNA, the CDR3 is TGTGCCAGCAGTGTAGAAGGACAGCCGAACACTGAAGCTTTCTTT.

The genes are TRBV5-1 and TRBJ2-5; a weak D match, TRBD1 (6 bases). The germline V gene encodes CDR1 SGHRS and CDR2 YFSETQ. The CDR3 extends over 15 amino acids. V lost 0 bases, J lost 7 bases, and 16 bases lay in between. The CDR3 DNA sequence: TGCGCCAGCAGCTTGGTACCAGGGGATTCGGGGACCCAGTACTTC. Translating it yields CASSLVPGDSGTQYF.